This is a list of T cell receptor beta chains from one sample in a study of blood T cell repertoires in COVID-19. TCRdb keeps only in-frame clones here, not all; method: immunoSEQ multiplex PCR. The data contain fewer than 200,000 clones, roughly 90% of them singletons. The sample consisted of PBMCs or T cells enriched from blood (not recorded which). These receptors came from a human donor with acute COVID-19. The donor label of this sample is uncertain. Both conserved end residues are part of each CDR3. Each record gives: D gene, J gene, clone size, CDR3 length, V gene, CDR3 protein, CDR3 DNA. The D gene is left open where the match is weak. A row's size may be missing; if present it is once, few, many or a size class.

D: TRBD1
J: TRBJ2-3
size: NA
length: 15
V: TRBV7-6
CDR3: CASSLQGAKTDTQYF
DNA: TGTGCCAGCAGCTTACAGGGGGCTAAGACAGATACGCAGTATTTT

D: TRBD1
J: TRBJ2-7
size: NA
length: 15
V: TRBV19
CDR3: CASSFLGDRFSEQYF
DNA: TGTGCCAGTAGTTTCCTTGGGGACAGGTTTTCCGAGCAGTACTTC

D: TRBD1
J: TRBJ2-7
size: once
length: 16
V: TRBV11-2
CDR3: CASSRHGQGASYEQYF
DNA: TGTGCCAGCAGCCGACACGGACAGGGAGCCTCCTACGAGCAGTACTTC

D: NA
J: TRBJ1-6
size: NA
length: 15
V: TRBV6-4
CDR3: CASSAQGVDNSPLHF
DNA: TGTGCCAGCAGCGCTCAGGGTGTCGATAATTCACCCCTCCACTTT

D: TRBD1
J: TRBJ2-2
size: NA
length: 14
V: TRBV10-3
CDR3: CATIGTANTGELFF
DNA: TGTGCCACTATCGGGACAGCGAACACCGGGGAGCTGTTTTTT

D: TRBD1
J: TRBJ1-2
size: few
length: 14
V: TRBV7-9
CDR3: CASSSWTGNYGYTF
DNA: TGTGCCAGCAGCTCCTGGACAGGGAACTATGGCTACACCTTC

D: NA
J: TRBJ2-3
size: NA
length: 15
V: TRBV6-4
CDR3: CASSVSAGPTDTQYF
DNA: TGTGCCAGCAGTGTCTCCGCGGGCCCCACAGATACGCAGTATTTT

D: NA
J: TRBJ1-2
size: NA
length: 15
V: TRBV4-3
CDR3: CASSQEVGLHYGYTF
DNA: TGCGCCAGCAGCCAAGAGGTGGGGCTACACTATGGCTACACCTTC

D: TRBD2
J: TRBJ2-5
size: NA
length: 16
V: TRBV19
CDR3: CASSNRLAGQRETQYF
DNA: TGTGCCAGTAGTAACCGACTAGCGGGCCAAAGGGAGACCCAGTACTTC

D: TRBD1
J: TRBJ1-6
size: NA
length: 15
V: TRBV29-1
CDR3: CSARDRGLGNSPLHF
DNA: TGCAGCGCCCGGGACAGGGGTTTGGGGAATTCACCCCTCCACTTT

D: NA
J: TRBJ1-1
size: NA
length: 11
V: TRBV7-8
CDR3: CASSLQVEAFF
DNA: TGTGCCAGCAGCTTACAGGTCGAAGCTTTCTTT

D: NA
J: TRBJ1-1
size: NA
length: 15
V: TRBV19
CDR3: CASSIVPGLDTEAFF
DNA: TGTGCCAGTAGTATAGTGCCAGGGTTAGACACTGAAGCTTTCTTT

D: NA
J: TRBJ1-5
size: NA
length: 13
V: TRBV19
CDR3: CASSIGGIQPQHF
DNA: TGTGCCAGTAGTATCGGGGGTATTCAGCCCCAGCATTTT

D: NA
J: TRBJ2-2
size: few
length: 15
V: TRBV5-4
CDR3: CASSPGESNTGELFF
DNA: TGTGCCAGCAGCCCGGGGGAATCGAACACCGGGGAGCTGTTTTTT

D: NA
J: TRBJ1-6
size: NA
length: 15
V: TRBV12-5
CDR3: CASGLQGPYNSPLHF
DNA: TGTGCTAGTGGCCTTCAGGGCCCCTATAATTCACCCCTCCACTTT

D: TRBD1
J: TRBJ2-7
size: NA
length: 15
V: TRBV11-2
CDR3: CASSHLRGRSYEQYF
DNA: TGTGCCAGCAGCCACCTCAGGGGGCGATCCTACGAGCAGTACTTC

D: TRBD1
J: TRBJ2-6
size: NA
length: 16
V: TRBV7-3
CDR3: CASSLQGAAGANVLTF
DNA: TGTGCCAGCAGCTTACAGGGGGCGGCTGGGGCCAACGTCCTGACTTTC

D: NA
J: TRBJ2-7
size: NA
length: 14
V: TRBV7-8
CDR3: CASSLWGLTYEQYF
DNA: TGTGCCAGCAGCTTATGGGGGCTGACCTACGAGCAGTACTTC

D: TRBD1
J: TRBJ2-2
size: NA
length: 16
V: TRBV5-5
CDR3: CASSPDTGGPPGELFF
DNA: TGTGCCAGCAGCCCGGATACAGGGGGACCCCCCGGGGAGCTGTTTTTT

D: TRBD1
J: TRBJ1-2
size: NA
length: 13
V: TRBV7-9
CDR3: CASTRRDRVSYTF
DNA: TGTGCCAGCACAAGACGGGACAGGGTCTCCTACACCTTC

D: NA
J: TRBJ2-3
size: NA
length: 12
V: TRBV2
CDR3: CASSADTDTQYF
DNA: TGTGCCAGCAGCGCAGACACAGATACGCAGTATTTT

D: TRBD2
J: TRBJ2-3
size: once
length: 15
V: TRBV6-4
CDR3: CASSLERGGTHTQYF
DNA: TGTGCCAGCAGCCTCGAGCGGGGGGGCACACATACGCAGTATTTT

D: NA
J: TRBJ1-1
size: NA
length: 14
V: TRBV11-2
CDR3: CASSLVEGGTEAFF
DNA: TGTGCCAGCAGCTTAGTAGAGGGTGGCACTGAAGCTTTCTTT

D: TRBD1
J: TRBJ1-1
size: once
length: 14
V: TRBV10-3
CDR3: CAISEGGTAVKAFF
DNA: TGTGCCATCAGTGAGGGCGGGACAGCCGTAAAAGCTTTCTTT

D: NA
J: TRBJ2-7
size: NA
length: 16
V: TRBV4-1
CDR3: CASSQSQAKSSYEQYF
DNA: TGCGCCAGCAGCCAATCTCAGGCTAAGAGCTCCTACGAGCAGTACTTC

D: NA
J: TRBJ2-3
size: NA
length: 12
V: TRBV27
CDR3: CASSRLRDTQYF
DNA: TGTGCCAGCAGTCGTCTCCGGGATACGCAGTATTTT

D: NA
J: TRBJ1-1
size: NA
length: 14
V: TRBV28
CDR3: CASLKGALNTEAFF
DNA: TGTGCCAGTCTTAAAGGGGCGCTCAACACTGAAGCTTTCTTT

D: TRBD1
J: TRBJ1-1
size: once
length: 18
V: TRBV4-2
CDR3: CASSQGRDRGPMDTEAFF
DNA: TGTGCCAGCAGCCAAGGCCGGGACAGGGGGCCCATGGACACTGAAGCTTTCTTT

D: NA
J: TRBJ1-5
size: NA
length: 15
V: TRBV5-8
CDR3: CASSRQGFSNQPQHF
DNA: TGTGCCAGCAGCAGGCAGGGTTTCAGCAATCAGCCCCAGCATTTT

D: NA
J: TRBJ2-2
size: NA
length: 16
V: TRBV6-6
CDR3: CASSSFPQGNTGELFF
DNA: TGTGCCAGCAGCTCCTTTCCCCAGGGAAACACCGGGGAGCTGTTTTTT

D: TRBD1
J: TRBJ1-2
size: NA
length: 15
V: TRBV27
CDR3: CASRPGTGSGYGYTF
DNA: TGTGCCAGCAGACCCGGGACAGGGAGTGGCTATGGCTACACCTTC

D: TRBD1
J: TRBJ1-5
size: NA
length: 18
V: TRBV3-1/TRBV3-2
CDR3: CASSQAPFGQGVGQPQHF
DNA: TGTGCCAGCAGCCAAGCCCCATTCGGACAGGGAGTTGGGCAGCCCCAGCATTTT

D: TRBD2
J: TRBJ2-2
size: NA
length: 13
V: TRBV15
CDR3: CATSREGIGELFF
DNA: TGTGCCACCAGCCGGGAGGGGATTGGGGAGCTGTTTTTT

D: TRBD2
J: TRBJ2-2
size: NA
length: 16
V: TRBV9
CDR3: CASSEEPGLASGELFF
DNA: TGTGCCAGCAGCGAGGAACCGGGACTAGCGAGCGGGGAGCTGTTTTTT

D: NA
J: TRBJ1-2
size: NA
length: 15
V: TRBV30
CDR3: CAWMLGGANNYGYTF
DNA: TGTGCCTGGATGTTGGGAGGGGCGAATAACTATGGCTACACCTTC

D: NA
J: TRBJ1-2
size: once
length: 13
V: TRBV5-4
CDR3: CASSLQGGDGYTF
DNA: TGTGCCAGCAGCCTACAGGGAGGGGATGGCTACACCTTC

D: TRBD2
J: TRBJ2-3
size: NA
length: 17
V: TRBV10-3
CDR3: CAISDREAAGPTDTQYF
DNA: TGTGCCATCAGTGACCGAGAGGCAGCGGGGCCCACAGATACGCAGTATTTT

D: NA
J: TRBJ2-2
size: NA
length: 13
V: TRBV6-4
CDR3: CASSDFKTGELFF
DNA: TGTGCCAGCAGTGACTTCAAAACCGGGGAGCTGTTTTTT

D: TRBD2
J: TRBJ2-3
size: NA
length: 18
V: TRBV4-1
CDR3: CASSQGAGARPYTDTQYF
DNA: TGCGCCAGCAGCCAAGGAGCGGGGGCTCGTCCTTACACAGATACGCAGTATTTT

D: TRBD2
J: TRBJ2-1
size: NA
length: 14
V: TRBV7-6
CDR3: CASSPFSGYNEQFF
DNA: TGTGCCAGCAGCCCCTTTAGCGGGTACAATGAGCAGTTCTTC

D: TRBD1
J: TRBJ1-2
size: NA
length: 18
V: TRBV10-2
CDR3: CASSEGLGDRGRSYGYTF
DNA: TGCGCCAGCAGTGAGGGGCTGGGGGACAGGGGGCGTAGCTATGGCTACACCTTC

D: TRBD1
J: TRBJ1-1
size: NA
length: 16
V: TRBV5-5
CDR3: CASSFSGQDLNTEAFF
DNA: TGTGCCAGCAGCTTCTCTGGACAGGACCTTAACACTGAAGCTTTCTTT

D: TRBD1
J: TRBJ2-1
size: NA
length: 15
V: TRBV7-2
CDR3: CASSLVQGQNNEQFF
DNA: TGTGCCAGCAGCTTAGTACAGGGGCAAAACAATGAGCAGTTCTTC

D: NA
J: TRBJ1-5
size: NA
length: 17
V: TRBV3-1/TRBV3-2
CDR3: CASSQGYRGASNQPQHF
DNA: TGTGCCAGCAGCCAAGGGTATAGGGGCGCGAGCAATCAGCCCCAGCATTTT

D: NA
J: TRBJ2-7
size: NA
length: 19
V: TRBV30
CDR3: CASGGGPGQGNPGLGEQYF
DNA: TGTGCCTCGGGCGGGGGGCCGGGACAGGGAAATCCGGGACTCGGCGAGCAGTACTTC

D: TRBD1
J: TRBJ1-2
size: NA
length: 16
V: TRBV23-1
CDR3: CASSQVPGQKSVGYTF
DNA: TGCGCCAGCAGTCAAGTCCCGGGACAGAAATCGGTGGGCTACACCTTC

D: TRBD1
J: TRBJ1-1
size: NA
length: 14
V: TRBV7-6
CDR3: CASSPRDRQTEAFF
DNA: TGTGCCAGCAGCCCCAGGGACAGGCAAACTGAAGCTTTCTTT

D: NA
J: TRBJ1-1
size: once
length: 14
V: TRBV18
CDR3: CASSPEALIYRAFF
DNA: TGTGCCAGCTCACCAGAGGCCCTGATCTATAGAGCTTTCTTT

D: TRBD1
J: TRBJ1-2
size: NA
length: 16
V: TRBV6-5
CDR3: CASSYLRDSMNYGYTF
DNA: TGTGCCAGCAGTTACCTACGGGACAGTATGAACTATGGCTACACCTTC

D: NA
J: TRBJ2-2
size: NA
length: 16
V: TRBV7-9
CDR3: CASSLEAGYHTGELFF
DNA: TGTGCCAGCAGCTTAGAGGCGGGGTATCACACCGGGGAGCTGTTTTTT

D: NA
J: TRBJ1-6
size: once
length: 17
V: TRBV5-4
CDR3: CASSKEPPGSNNSPLHF
DNA: TGTGCCAGCAGCAAGGAGCCTCCCGGGTCGAATAATTCACCCCTCCACTTT

D: TRBD1
J: TRBJ2-3
size: NA
length: 16
V: TRBV19
CDR3: CASSIGPGQGSDTQYF
DNA: TGTGCCAGTAGTATTGGACCGGGACAGGGGTCAGATACGCAGTATTTT

D: TRBD1
J: TRBJ1-2
size: few
length: 15
V: TRBV11-2
CDR3: CASSFEGGFTYGYTF
DNA: TGTGCCAGCAGCTTCGAAGGGGGCTTTACGTATGGCTACACCTTC

D: NA
J: TRBJ2-7
size: once
length: 15
V: TRBV4-1
CDR3: CASSQVGSTGSEQYF
DNA: TGCGCCAGCAGCCAAGTTGGGAGCACAGGGTCCGAGCAGTACTTC

D: NA
J: TRBJ2-1
size: NA
length: 16
V: TRBV5-1
CDR3: CASSLLGGRSYNEQFF
DNA: TGCGCCAGCAGCTTATTGGGGGGTAGGTCCTACAATGAGCAGTTCTTC

D: TRBD2
J: TRBJ2-1
size: NA
length: 14
V: TRBV10-3
CDR3: CAISDGGGADEQFF
DNA: TGTGCCATCAGTGACGGCGGGGGGGCCGATGAGCAGTTCTTC

D: NA
J: TRBJ1-2
size: NA
length: 13
V: TRBV2
CDR3: CASSYDPGLAYTF
DNA: TGTGCCAGCAGTTATGACCCGGGTCTAGCCTACACCTTC

D: TRBD1
J: TRBJ2-7
size: NA
length: 16
V: TRBV11-2
CDR3: CASSLGDRTGPHEQYF
DNA: TGTGCCAGCAGCTTAGGTGATAGGACAGGGCCCCACGAGCAGTACTTC

D: NA
J: TRBJ2-2
size: NA
length: 15
V: TRBV5-1
CDR3: CASRGGTANTGELFF
DNA: TGCGCCAGCAGAGGCGGGACGGCGAACACCGGGGAGCTGTTTTTT

D: NA
J: TRBJ1-3
size: NA
length: 13
V: TRBV7-9
CDR3: CASSSSSGNTIYF
DNA: TGTGCCAGCAGCTCCTCCTCTGGAAACACCATATATTTT